The clone carrying this T cell receptor (beta chain) occurred many times. Its antigen is currently unknown. This record belongs to a study of T cell repertoires in cytomegalovirus infection. About the research overall: It was the public TCR beta signatures that indicated both CMV infection and matching HLA type. Study observations and caveats: In two of eight donors, the top clonotype was HLA-C-restricted CMV-specific.

TCRdb analysed the reads with MiXCR anew, one entry per CDR3 protein. Among 150,000 to 200,000 distinct CDR3 sequences listed, 8% to 10% were seen once. Deletions cut 1 base from V and 5 bases from J, with 15 bases between. This CDR3 comprises 15 residues. Germline loops: CDR1 MNHNS, CDR2 SASEGT. The origin of this receptor is a human donor in good health (CMV status not recorded). Some clones in this sample may be carry-over from other donors' samples. V and J are TRBV6-1 and TRBJ2-7; D might be TRBD1 or TRBD2, each matching 6 bases. Sequenced material: PBMCs. The CDR3, as DNA: TGTGCCAGCAGTGAAGGGAGGGGGGCGAACCACGAGCAGTACTTC. Encoded protein: CASSEGRGANHEQYF.